Below are 30 T cell receptor beta chains sequenced from a single sample in a study of human T cells and chemical hapten exposure. Time point meaning: patch test 2, 6 weeks after DPC sensitization. Stated treatment: therapeutic diphenylcyclopropenone sensitization with weekly scalp DPC. One entry per CDR3 protein results from TCRdb running MiXCR on the RACE reads. The table lists 80,000 to 100,000 distinct CDR3 sequences, under 11% of them singletons. The sequencing used whole blood, collected in connection with sensitization to the hapten diphenylcyclopropenone (DPC). Receptors originate from a woman aged 45-59 years with alopecia areata. Some clones in this sample may be carry-over from other donors' samples.

The chain is built from TRBV3-1 and TRBJ2-7; 8 nucleotides match TRBD1. CDR1 LGHDT and CDR2 YNNKEL come from the germline V gene (reference sequence). V gave up 1 base and J gave up 0 bases; unmatched junction bases: 5. The CDR3 runs 16 residues. The CDR3 region is CASSQVGTGLSYEQYF. The CDR3 bases are TGTGCCAGCAGCCAAGTTGGGACAGGTCTCTCCTACGAGCAGTACTTC.

The chain employs TRBV29-1 and TRBJ1-1, with D maybe TRBD1 (6 bases). Trimming pared 3 bases from V and 11 bases from J, leaving 25 bases between. The CDR3 loop spans 15 amino acids. The V gene's germline CDR1 is SQVTM and CDR2 ANQGSEA. The chain's CDR3 is CSVEMGGRRSVGAFF. CDR3 DNA: TGCAGCGTTGAGATGGGGGGGCGTAGAAGCGTAGGGGCTTTCTTT. Full variable domain (rest looked up from reference TRBV29-1 and TRBJ1-1): SAVISQKPSRDICQRGTSLTIQCQVDSQVTMMFWYRQQPGQSLTLIATANQGSEATYESGFVIDKFPISRPNLTFSTLTVSNMSPEDSSIYLCSVEMGGRRSVGAFFGQGTRLTVV.

The chain uses TRBV11-2 and TRBJ2-2, with a tentative D call TRBD2 (6 bases). The V gene lost 7 bases and the J gene lost 2 bases, with 17 bases spanning the gap. This CDR3 is built from 16 residues. Germline CDR1 reads SGHAT; CDR2 reads FQNNGV. DNA of the CDR3: TGTGCCAGCATCCCAGTGGGGGGTTTTAACACCGGGGAGCTGTTTTTT. Amino acids: CASIPVGGFNTGELFF.

This rearrangement joins TRBV3-1 to TRBJ1-2, with TRBD1 identical over 8 bases. This CDR3 contains 14 residues. The junction had 8 bases not matched to a gene; V was cut back by 4 bases and J by 7 bases. Germline CDR1 and CDR2: LGHDT and YNNKEL (reference sequence). This CDR3 reads CASSRSDRALGYTF. CDR3 coding DNA: TGTGCCAGCAGCCGATCGGACAGGGCTCTTGGCTACACCTTC.

This clonotype has a handful of counts. The rearrangement joins TRBV3-1 to TRBJ2-1; 7 nucleotides match TRBD2. CDR1 is LGHDT, CDR2 YNNKEL, per germline (reference sequence). The CDR3 is made up of 18 amino acids. Trimming removed 1 base from V and 0 bases from J; junction bases left unmatched: 9. CDR3: CASSQGVRDYSSYNEQFF. The CDR3 DNA follows: TGTGCCAGCAGCCAAGGTGTCAGGGACTACAGCTCCTACAATGAGCAGTTCTTC.

This clonotype appeared many times. The chain employs TRBV29-1 and TRBJ2-7, with D hard to call. V gave up 5 bases and J gave up 0 bases, with 8 bases separating them. Germline V gene lookup returns CDR1 SQVTM and CDR2 ANQGSEA. The CDR3 covers 12 residues. The CDR3 here is CSVTRDSYEQYF. Here the CDR3 DNA reads TGCAGCGTTACCAGAGACTCCTACGAGCAGTACTTC.

The rearrangement uses TRBV4-2 and TRBJ2-6, with unresolved D. The CDR3 extends over 13 amino acids. In germline, CDR1 is LGHNA, CDR2 YNFKEQ. Trimming stripped 0 bases from V and 5 bases from J, with 2 bases between. For the CDR3, the DNA is TGTGCCAGCAGCCAAGATTGGGCCAACGTCCTGACTTTC. Amino acid sequence: CASSQDWANVLTF.

In its sample, this clonotype was seen a few times. The chain employs TRBV11-2 and TRBJ2-1; TRBD2 agrees at 8 bases. The CDR3 loop spans 16 amino acids. V was pared by 1 base and J by 4 bases, with 6 bases of the junction left unmatched. Germline V gives CDR1 SGHAT, CDR2 FQNNGV. The CDR3 is CASSLGGLVIYNEQFF. The CDR3 region has the DNA TGTGCCAGCAGCTTAGGGGGACTAGTAATATACAATGAGCAGTTCTTC.

This clonotype was seen at least ten times. V is TRBV7-9 and J is TRBJ2-7; a possible D gene is TRBD2 (6 bases). The CDR3 has 13 residues. The germline V gene encodes CDR1 SEHNR and CDR2 FQNEAQ (reference sequence). V was pared by 1 base and J by 4 bases, with 8 bases between. The CDR3: CASSLVGGYEQYF. For the CDR3, the DNA is TGTGCCAGCAGCTTAGTCGGAGGGTACGAGCAGTACTTC.

This clonotype was observed many times. The chain links TRBV29-1 to TRBJ2-1; D is ambiguous. The V and J ends lost 5 bases and 3 bases respectively, with 11 bases between them. Germline V gene data show CDR1 as SQVTM and CDR2 as ANQGSEA. The CDR3 spans 13 residues. The CDR3 DNA reads TGCAGCGTTTCCAGCGAGAACTACAATGAGCAGTTCTTC. This sequence encodes CSVSSENYNEQFF.

This clonotype appeared many times. The chain is built from TRBV2 and TRBJ1-5, with a possible D match to TRBD1 (5 bases). Trimming shortened V by 1 base and J by 4 bases, and 11 bases separated the two germline ends. This CDR3 region has 15 residues. Germline assignment: CDR1 SNHLY and CDR2 FYNNEI. This chain's CDR3 is CASSEGRARNQPQHF. CDR3 bases: TGTGCCAGCAGTGAAGGCAGGGCCCGAAATCAGCCCCAGCATTTT.

A few counts support this clonotype. The chain carries TRBV12-3 or TRBV12-4 and TRBJ1-6; unclear D gene. Deletions cut 6 bases from V and 5 bases from J, with 14 bases between. The length of the CDR3 is 15 residues. As DNA, the CDR3 is TGTGCCAGCAGCTTGTTCCGACCTGATAATTCACCCCTCCACTTT. It specifies CASSLFRPDNSPLHF.

The rearrangement uses TRBV7-2 and TRBJ2-7; weak D call: TRBD2 (5 bases). V lost 3 bases to trimming and J lost 6 bases, with 12 bases between them. Per the germline V gene, CDR1 is SGHTA and CDR2 is FQGNSA. The CDR3 is 13 residues long. This CDR3 reads CASSLAASREQYF. The CDR3 nucleotides are TGTGCCAGCAGCTTGGCGGCTAGCCGCGAGCAGTACTTC.

This clonotype showed up just a few times. The rearrangement links TRBV20-1 to TRBJ2-3, with TRBD1 matching over 10 bases. Germline V gives CDR1 DFQATT, CDR2 SNEGSKA (reference sequence). The CDR3 totals 16 residues. Trimming at V came to 8 bases and at J to 1 base, leaving 12 bases not matched to a gene. This CDR3 is CSCGTGDPSRTDTQYF. CDR3 sequence (DNA): TGCAGTTGCGGGACAGGGGACCCCAGCCGCACAGATACGCAGTATTTT.

This clonotype has just a few counts. The V gene is TRBV27, the J gene TRBJ2-2; 8 bases align to TRBD1. The CDR3 runs to 14 residues. The V segment lost 6 bases and the J segment 4 bases; nucleotides outside the gene matches: 4. Germline values: CDR1 MNHEY, CDR2 SMNVEV (reference sequence). CDR3 loop: CASSPDRATGELFF. The CDR3 DNA follows: TGTGCCAGCAGCCCGGACAGGGCCACCGGGGAGCTGTTTTTT.

In its sample, this clonotype was seen a few times. A much more abundant neighbour one base away suggests this may be a read error. The rearrangement uses TRBV12-3 or TRBV12-4 and TRBJ2-1; maybe TRBD2 (6 bases). This CDR3 comprises 14 residues. This CDR3 is CACSPTGGYNEQFF. CDR3 DNA sequence: TGTGCCTGCAGTCCTACCGGGGGTTACAATGAGCAGTTCTTC.

This clonotype has more than one count but fewer than ten. The rearrangement links TRBV29-1 to TRBJ2-7; D unclear. This CDR3 region has 11 residues. Trimming left V 4 bases short and J 8 bases short, with 12 bases between. Germline V lookup: CDR1 SQVTM, CDR2 ANQGSEA. In DNA form, the CDR3 reads TGCAGCGTTGGCACGGACGCACAGCAGTACTTC. It specifies CSVGTDAQQYF.

The sample holds many counts of this clonotype. The rearrangement joins TRBV28 to TRBJ2-7; 14 nucleotides line up with TRBD2. Germline loops: CDR1 MDHEN, CDR2 SYDVKM. The CDR3 has 17 amino acids. Trimming removed 4 bases from V and 6 bases from J; junction bases left unmatched: 11. CDR3 coding DNA: TGTGCCAGCAGTTCCGGGACTAGCGGGAGCCCCGGTCGCGAGCAGTACTTC. This encodes CASSSGTSGSPGREQYF.

In its sample, this clonotype was seen many times. In DNA form, the CDR3 reads TGTGCCAGCAATTCGGCGGGAATCTCTGGAAACACCATATATTTT. The encoded protein is CASNSAGISGNTIYF. The chain links TRBV3-1 to TRBJ1-3; no clear D gene. Per germline, CDR1 LGHDT and CDR2 YNNKEL (reference sequence). The CDR3 loop spans 15 amino acids. V was shortened by 7 bases and J by 0 bases, with 13 bases between the two germline ends.

This clonotype was picked up many times. The chain uses TRBV11-2 and TRBJ2-3; TRBD2 matches at 13 bases. The CDR3 runs 16 residues. The ends lost 4 bases at V and 6 bases at J; junction bases unmatched: 7. Germline lookup yields CDR1 SGHAT and CDR2 FQNNGV. The CDR3 is CASSSELLAGGDTQYF. As DNA, the CDR3 is TGTGCCAGCAGCTCCGAATTACTAGCGGGAGGGGATACGCAGTATTTT. Filled out from reference TRBV11-2 and TRBJ2-3, the complete variable domain reads EAGVAQSPRYKIIEKRQSVAFWCNPISGHATLYWYQQILGQGPKLLIQFQNNGVVDDSQLPKDRFSAERLKGVDSTLKIQPAKLEDSAVYLCASSSELLAGGDTQYFGPGTRLTVL.

The chain links TRBV24-1 to TRBJ2-3; D not certain. The CDR3 is 15 amino acids. From germline, CDR1 is KGHDR and CDR2 SFDVKD. Deletions cut 3 bases from V and 6 bases from J, with 15 bases between. The CDR3: CATSDRGFMVDTQYF. The CDR3, as DNA: TGTGCCACCAGTGATCGAGGCTTCATGGTGGATACGCAGTATTTT.

In the case of this clonotype: An end of the junction differs from the germline gene, which may be a read error. J is TRBJ2-2 and V is TRBV18, with a weak D call TRBD1 (6 bases). This CDR3 is built from 15 residues. Germline V lookup: CDR1 KGHSH, CDR2 LQKENI. The CDR3 here is CASSPDSRNAGELFF. CDR3 coding DNA: TGTGCCAGCTCACCGGACAGCCGGAACGCCGGGGAGCTGTTTTTT.

The chain combines TRBV15 with TRBJ1-3, with D perhaps TRBD1 (6 bases). Germline V gene sequence: CDR1 LNHNV, CDR2 YYDKDF (reference sequence). The CDR3 sequence is 15 residues long. V gave up 0 bases and J gave up 2 bases, with 8 bases separating them. The CDR3 reads CATSRDQGPGNTIYF. In DNA, the CDR3 is TGTGCCACCAGCAGAGATCAGGGGCCTGGAAACACCATATATTTT.

This clonotype was counted ten times or more. This chain uses TRBV12-3 or TRBV12-4 with TRBJ2-7; no clear D. V lost 8 bases, J lost 3 bases, and 8 bases lay in between. There are 11 residues in the CDR3. CDR3 DNA sequence: TGTGCCAGCGGCCTTTACTACGAGCAGTACTTC. Translated: CASGLYYEQYF.

J is TRBJ2-1 and V is TRBV28; a weak D match, TRBD2 (5 bases). The germline V and J ends were trimmed by 8 bases and 6 bases, with 17 bases remaining between them. The germline CDR1 and CDR2 sequences are MDHEN and SYDVKM. The CDR3 spans 14 residues. CDR3 protein: CASRAGGGGNEQFF. CDR3 sequence (DNA): TGTGCCAGCCGGGCTGGAGGTGGAGGCAATGAGCAGTTCTTC.

This clonotype was counted only a few times. This chain links TRBV19 with TRBJ2-1; D uncertain. V was cut by 5 bases and J by 10 bases, with 9 bases left in between. Germline V lookup: CDR1 LNHDA, CDR2 SQIVND (reference sequence). The CDR3 consists of 11 residues. The CDR3 is CASSVALEQFF. For the CDR3, the DNA is TGTGCCAGTAGTGTCGCCTTAGAGCAGTTCTTC.

There are many counts of this clonotype. The V and J genes are TRBV6-1 and TRBJ2-1, with D perhaps matching TRBD1 or TRBD2 (6 bases each). This CDR3 spans 13 amino acids. The germline V and J ends were trimmed by 4 bases and 7 bases, with 11 bases remaining between them. Germline CDR1 is MNHNS and CDR2 is SASEGT. The DNA for the CDR3 is TGTGCCAGCAGTGCCCAGGGGAGGAATGAGCAGTTCTTC. This sequence encodes CASSAQGRNEQFF.

The table lists this clonotype with many counts. The chain recombines TRBV18 with TRBJ2-5; D remains unclear. Germline lookup yields CDR1 KGHSH and CDR2 LQKENI. The V and J ends lost 4 bases and 1 base respectively, with 10 bases between them. This CDR3 spans 14 amino acids. For the CDR3, the DNA is TGTGCCAGCTCACACGAACGGCTCCAAGAGACCCAGTACTTC. As protein: CASSHERLQETQYF.

This clonotype occurred a few times. The CDR3: CASSLEGTYEQYF. The CDR3 DNA sequence: TGCGCCAGCAGCTTGGAGGGAACCTACGAGCAGTACTTC. The rearrangement joins TRBV5-1 to TRBJ2-7; the D is unclear. The CDR3 is made up of 13 amino acids. Deletions cut 0 bases from V and 2 bases from J, with 6 bases between. CDR1 SGHRS and CDR2 YFSETQ come from the germline V gene.

This chain connects TRBV29-1 to TRBJ2-2, with TRBD2 matching over 7 bases. Unmatched junction bases numbered 9, after V lost 2 bases and J lost 6 bases. Looked up from germline, CDR1 is SQVTM and CDR2 is ANQGSEA. The CDR3 runs 15 residues. DNA for the CDR3: TGCAGCGTTGAATCTTCGCGCGGGAGATCCGGGGAGCTGTTTTTT. It translates to CSVESSRGRSGELFF.